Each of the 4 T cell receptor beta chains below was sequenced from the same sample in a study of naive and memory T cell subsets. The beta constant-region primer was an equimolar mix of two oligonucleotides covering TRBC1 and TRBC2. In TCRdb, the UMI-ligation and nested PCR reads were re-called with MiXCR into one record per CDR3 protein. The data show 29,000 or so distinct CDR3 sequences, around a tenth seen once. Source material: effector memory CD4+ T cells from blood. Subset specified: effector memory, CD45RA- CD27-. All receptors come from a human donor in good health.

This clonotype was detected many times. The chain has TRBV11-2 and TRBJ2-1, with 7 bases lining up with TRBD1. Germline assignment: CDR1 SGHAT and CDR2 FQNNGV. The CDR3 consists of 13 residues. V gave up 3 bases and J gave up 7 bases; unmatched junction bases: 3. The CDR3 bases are TGTGCCAGCAGCTTCGACAGGGCGAATGAGCAGTTCTTC. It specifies CASSFDRANEQFF.

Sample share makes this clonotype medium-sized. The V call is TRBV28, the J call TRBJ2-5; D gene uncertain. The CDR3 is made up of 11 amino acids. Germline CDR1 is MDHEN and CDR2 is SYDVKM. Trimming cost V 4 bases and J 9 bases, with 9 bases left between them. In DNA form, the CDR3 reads TGTGCCAGCAGTTACGGACCCTCCCAGTACTTC. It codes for CASSYGPSQYF.

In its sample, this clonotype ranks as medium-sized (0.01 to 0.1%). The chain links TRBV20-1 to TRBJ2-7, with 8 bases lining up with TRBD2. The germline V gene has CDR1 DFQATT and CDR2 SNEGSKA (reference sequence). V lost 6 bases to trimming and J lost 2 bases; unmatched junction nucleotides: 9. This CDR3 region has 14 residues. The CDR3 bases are TGCAGTGCCCTCAGTCTGCGGGAGGCCTACGAGCAGTACTTC. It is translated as CSALSLREAYEQYF.

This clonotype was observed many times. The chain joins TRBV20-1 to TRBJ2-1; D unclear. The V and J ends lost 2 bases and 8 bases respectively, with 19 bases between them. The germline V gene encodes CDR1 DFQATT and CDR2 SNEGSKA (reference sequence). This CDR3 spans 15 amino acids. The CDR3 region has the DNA TGCAGTGCTAGAAACGGCGATTCTCCCGTGGATGAGCAGTTCTTC. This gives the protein CSARNGDSPVDEQFF.